The following is a T cell receptor (beta chain) sequence with its context. This receptor's antigen is unknown. Nothing much larger sits one base from this clone, and base qualities are not available. This sample was included in a study of blood T cell repertoires in COVID-19 (dated by TCRdb to 2020 to 2021). Background for the entire study: The collaborator samples originated in the United States, Italy and Spain and spanned the acute and convalescent phases of COVID-19. Samples were obtained from the ongoing ImmuneRACE study (first 160 participants) and from 1,254 subjects provided by 6 global collaborators. The sample metadata nearly always contained a de-identified subject ID, COVID-19 status, age in years and sex. The dataset comprised deeply sampled blood TCRbeta repertoires from subjects exposed to, actively infected with, or recovered from COVID-19. The repertoires were released in a freely available public database intended as a resource for research on the immune response to SARS-CoV-2. Where available, HLA class I and class II types were taken from metadata supplied by the sample provider and were not determined by assay-based typing. The prospective study material was composed of cDNA or gDNA derived from T cells, B-cell-depleted T cells, or PBMCs.

On the study overall, not on this receptor specifically: The amount of clinical and demographic metadata varied by source and participant and was provided uncurated.

Whole blood was collected in K2EDTA tubes by collaborating institutions according to the institutions' own protocols. For TCRbeta analysis, collaborators shipped samples in one of three forms: frozen whole blood, isolated PBMCs, or DNA extracted from either of those sample types. The immunoSEQ Assay, a bias-controlled multiplex PCR, was used to amplify TCRbeta CDR3 regions from genomic DNA. The authors' pipeline ran thus. The number of nucleated cells in each sample was estimated from the amplification of reference gene primers within the assay. To quantify the absolute abundance of each unique TCRbeta CDR3 rearrangement, sequence reads were collapsed and filtered. For each sample, productive Simpson clonality was calculated as the square root of Simpson's diversity index over productive rearrangements. TCRdb's version of the immuneACCESS table is confined to in-frame rearrangements and falls short of the full clone set. An unresolved V gene accounts for under half of the shortfall where checked; the remainder is of unknown origin. The DNA gave D and trimming, while V, J and clone size come from that table. The sample records about 83,000 clones, roughly 90% of which are singletons. The ten largest make up roughly 15% of the sample.

This receptor was identified in a woman aged 80 or over with active or convalescent COVID-19. The sample taken for sequencing was peripheral blood.

The DNA sequence reads TGTGCCAGCAGCCCGGGAGCGGGGTGGACAGCCACTTCCTATGGCTACACCTTC. Its coded protein is CASSPGAGWTATSYGYTF. The chain was built from TRBV28 and TRBJ1-2; a weak D assignment points to TRBD1 (6 bases agree). CDR1 and CDR2 were assigned from the germline V gene as MDHEN and SYDVKM. V is shortened by 6 bases, J by 4 bases, and the region joining them spans 27 bases. From the cysteine up to the phenylalanine, the CDR3 has a length of 18 residues. The entry retains the CDR3 DNA only, 54 bases that are in frame from base 1.